Listed below are T cell receptor beta chains from one sample, sequenced in a study of regulatory T cells in long-lasting Graves disease. MiXCR was run by TCRdb on the multiplex PCR reads, yielding one entry per CDR3 protein. The sample contains 400,000 to 600,000 distinct CDR3 sequences, roughly 21% of which appear only once. This sample comprised peripheral blood mononuclear cells (PBMCs), obtained when the disease was refractory, from a patient treated with antithyroid drugs. Receptors originate from a female donor with Graves disease. The CDR3 runs from the conserved cysteine through the conserved F or W. D genes are given only for firm matches. Only some rows state a clone size, as once, few, many or a class for expanded clones.

d_call j_call clone_size v_call cdr3_nt cdr3_aa
- TRBJ2-5 many TRBV6-1 TGTGCCAGCACGGCGACACAAGAGACCCAGTACTTC CASTATQETQYF
TRBD1 TRBJ2-7 many TRBV27 TGTGCCAGCAGTACCGGGACAGGGCTTCAGGAGCAGTACTTC CASSTGTGLQEQYF
- TRBJ1-1 - TRBV5-1 TGCGCCAGCAGCTTGAGGGGGACGGGGCCAAGCACTGAAGCTTTCTTT CASSLRGTGPSTEAFF
TRBD1 TRBJ2-5 many TRBV6-1 TGTGCCAGCAGTCCGACAGGGATAGAGACCCAGTACTTC CASSPTGIETQYF
- TRBJ2-5 many TRBV12-3/TRBV12-4 TGTGCCAGCAGTTTTACCGAGACCCAGTACTTC CASSFTETQYF
- TRBJ1-1 many TRBV19 TGTGCCAGTAGTCTCGGGCAGGTCGACGAAGCTTTCTTT CASSLGQVDEAFF
TRBD1 TRBJ2-5 many TRBV7-2 TGTGCCAGCAGCTTAGGTTTTGGGACAGCACAAGAGACCCAGTACTTC CASSLGFGTAQETQYF
TRBD1 TRBJ1-6 many TRBV12-5 TGTGCTAGTGGTACAGGGGGGTCGGATTCACCCCTCCACTTT CASGTGGSDSPLHF
- TRBJ2-7 many TRBV28 TGTGCCAGCAGCTCCCCCGCGGGCAATTACGAGCAGTACTTC CASSSPAGNYEQYF
TRBD1 TRBJ2-1 - TRBV20-1 TGCAGTGCTCCCGGGACAGGGTACAATGAGCAGTTCTTC CSAPGTGYNEQFF
- TRBJ1-3 few TRBV3-1 TGTGCCAGCAGCCAGAGGGGCTCTGGAAACACCATATATTTT CASSQRGSGNTIYF
- TRBJ1-6 - TRBV7-9 TGTGCCAGCAGCTTACCCCGGTCGGACAGAAATTCACCCCTCCACTTT CASSLPRSDRNSPLHF
TRBD1 TRBJ2-5 many TRBV27 TGTGCCAGCAGTCCCGACGGGACAGGGAGGAAGACCCAGTACTTC CASSPDGTGRKTQYF
- TRBJ2-7 once TRBV11-2 TGTACCAGCAGCTCCTATGTGAGATTAGCCTACGAGCAGTACTTC CTSSSYVRLAYEQYF
TRBD1 TRBJ1-2 many TRBV29-1 TGCAGCGTGGGACAGCTGACTAACTATGGCTACACCTTC CSVGQLTNYGYTF
- TRBJ2-7 many TRBV28 TGTGCCAGCAGAATGGCGGTCAGGGTCCACGAGCAGTACTTC CASRMAVRVHEQYF
- TRBJ1-2 many TRBV28 TGTGCCAGCAGTTTCAGGGATCAATCATATGGCTACACCTTC CASSFRDQSYGYTF